The TCR beta chain under discussion was sequenced for a study of control samples from healthy donors and cancer patients. This CDR3 contains 15 residues. Trimming cost V 2 bases and J 3 bases; bases outside gene matches: 2. CDR1 is SGHRS, CDR2 YFSETQ, per germline. TCRdb keeps only in-frame clones here, not all; method: immunoSEQ multiplex PCR. This table holds some 120,000 clones, roughly nine tenths found once. Concerning this clone itself: Other DNA sequences within the sample encode an identical CDR3.

This TCR was sampled from a woman in her forties or fifties with colorectal cancer. The chain is built from TRBV5-1 and TRBJ2-3, with 11 bases identical to TRBD1. The specimen was PBMCs. The CDR3 nucleotides are TGCGCCAGCAGCTTAGGGACAGGGGGAACAGATACGCAGTATTTT. Protein sequence: CASSLGTGGTDTQYF.